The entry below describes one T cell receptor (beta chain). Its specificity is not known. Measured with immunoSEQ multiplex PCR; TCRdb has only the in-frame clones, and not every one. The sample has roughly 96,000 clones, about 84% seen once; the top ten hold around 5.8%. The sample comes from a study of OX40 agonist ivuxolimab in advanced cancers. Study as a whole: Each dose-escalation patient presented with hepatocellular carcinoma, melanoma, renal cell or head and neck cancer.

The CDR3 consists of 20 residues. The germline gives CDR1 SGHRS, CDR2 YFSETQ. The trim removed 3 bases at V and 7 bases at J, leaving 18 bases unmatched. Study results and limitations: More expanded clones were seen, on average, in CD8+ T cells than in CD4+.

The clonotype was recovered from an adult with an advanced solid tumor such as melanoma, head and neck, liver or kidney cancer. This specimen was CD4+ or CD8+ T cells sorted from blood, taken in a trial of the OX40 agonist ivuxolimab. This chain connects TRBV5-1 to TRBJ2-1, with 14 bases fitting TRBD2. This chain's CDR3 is CASSSPAPQTSGRATNEQFF. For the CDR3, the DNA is TGCGCCAGCAGCTCACCAGCCCCACAGACTAGCGGGAGGGCCACGAATGAGCAGTTCTTC.